The 21 T cell receptor beta chains given below trace back to one sample, sequenced in a study of T cell repertoires in cytomegalovirus infection (dated by TCRdb to the late 2010s). Sequencing was carried out with an Illumina HiSeq 1500. The raw public data were reprocessed by TCRdb itself: fastp quality trimming at Q25, MiXCR clonotype calling, in-frame beta chains only. Rows with a matching CDR3 protein are joined into one entry that keeps the most common DNA and genes. This sample has some 100,000 distinct CDR3 sequences in its table, and about 28% of those were observed once. 80% to 85% of the sample comes from the top ten. The sample's treatment or condition label, decoded: in vitro stimulation with specific CMV peptide epitopes to enrich CMV-specific T cells. Their cognate antigens are unknown. The sample was CD8+ T cells from cultured PBMCs, taken from culture after CMV antigen stimulation. These receptor sequences come from a human donor in good health (CMV status not recorded). Some clones in this sample may be carry-over from other donors' samples.

The chain has TRBV6-6 and TRBJ2-3, with TRBD2 matching 7 bases. Germline CDR1 MNHNY, CDR2 SVGAGI (reference sequence). The CDR3 loop spans 16 amino acids. J lost 6 bases, V lost 4 bases, and 13 bases had no gene match. CDR3 sequence: CASSLESLQGGDTQYF. In nucleotides, the CDR3 is TGTGCCAGCAGTTTGGAGTCGCTTCAGGGAGGGGATACGCAGTATTTT.

This chain joins TRBV28 and TRBJ1-5; D unclear. V dropped 2 bases and J dropped 12 bases, with 17 bases sitting between them. The germline V gene has CDR1 MDHEN and CDR2 SYDVKM. This CDR3 is built from 14 residues. CDR3 DNA sequence: TGTGCCAGCAGTTTAGGTGGGTCTGGGAAGCACCAGCATTTT. Translation: CASSLGGSGKHQHF.

This chain joins TRBV9 and TRBJ1-2, with 9 bases identical to TRBD1. CDR1 SGDLS and CDR2 YYNGEE come from the germline V gene. V shed 3 bases and J 10 bases; nucleotides not matched to a gene: 10. The length of the CDR3 is 14 residues. In nucleotides, the CDR3 is TGTGCCAGCAGCGCCGGGACAGGGATATGGAACTACACCTTC. This sequence encodes CASSAGTGIWNYTF. The variable domain in full, with the rest retrieved from reference TRBV9 and TRBJ1-2, is DSGVTQTPKHLITATGQRVTLRCSPRSGDLSVYWYQQSLDQGLQFLIQYYNGEERAKGNILERFSAQQFPDLHSELNLSSLELGDSALYFCASSAGTGIWNYTFGSGTRLTVV.

In regard to this clonotype: A much more abundant neighbour one base away suggests this may be a read error. This sequence joins TRBV6-2 or TRBV6-3 and TRBJ2-1; 9 bases agree with TRBD2. The CDR3 is 16 amino acids. After removal of 4 bases from V and 5 bases from J, the junction contained 9 bases not matched to a gene. Germline V gene lookup returns CDR1 MNHEY and CDR2 SVGEGT. The CDR3 sequence is CASSLTSGRVNNEQFF. The CDR3 DNA sequence: TGTGCCAGCAGTTTGACTAGCGGACGCGTCAACAATGAGCAGTTCTTC.

This clonotype was seen ten or more times. This chain joins TRBV4-1 and TRBJ1-1, with D possibly matching TRBD1 (6 bases). Trimming left V 4 bases short and J 6 bases short, with 18 bases between. The V gene's germline CDR1 is MGHRA and CDR2 YSYEKL. There are 15 residues in the CDR3. For the CDR3, the DNA is TGCGCCAGCAGCCCAACGGGCCAGTCAGGGGCTGAAGCTTTCTTT. It is translated as CASSPTGQSGAEAFF.

The chain links TRBV12-3 or TRBV12-4 to TRBJ2-1, with TRBD1 matching 10 bases. Trimming at V came to 6 bases and at J to 7 bases, leaving 9 bases not matched to a gene. This CDR3 is built from 15 residues. Written as DNA, the CDR3 is TGTGCCAGCAGCCGGCCGGGACAGGGGCCTAATGAGCAGTTCTTC. Its translation is CASSRPGQGPNEQFF.

This clonotype was seen a handful of times. V usage is TRBV12-3 or TRBV12-4 and J usage is TRBJ2-3; 9 positions match TRBD1. Trimming took 5 bases from V and 3 from J; bases not matched to a gene: 3. This CDR3 contains 14 residues. The DNA of the CDR3 is TGTGCCAGCAGTCCGGACAGGGGTACAGATACGCAGTATTTT. Its translation: CASSPDRGTDTQYF.

The CDR3 spells CASGIEKLFF. The CDR3, as DNA: TGTGCCAGCGGCATTGAAAAACTGTTTTTT. This chain joins TRBV12-3 or TRBV12-4 and TRBJ1-4; no clear D gene. The CDR3 is 10 amino acids. V was cut by 8 bases and J by 7 bases, with 5 bases left in between.

This clonotype was picked up a small number of times. The genes are TRBV6-5 and TRBJ2-3, with D maybe TRBD1 (5 bases). The CDR3 is 14 amino acids. V was pared by 0 bases and J by 2 bases, with 6 bases between. Germline loops: CDR1 MNHEY, CDR2 SVGAGI. CDR3 nucleotides: TGTGCCAGCAGTTACTCAGGGGACACAGATACGCAGTATTTT. The encoded protein is CASSYSGDTDTQYF.

This clonotype was counted at least ten times. CDR3 sequence: CASSLVGGDEQYF. CDR3 sequence (DNA): TGTGCCAGCAGTTTGGTAGGGGGGGACGAGCAGTACTTC. The rearrangement links TRBV27 to TRBJ2-7; weak D call: TRBD2 (7 bases). Trimming took 3 bases from V and 5 from J, leaving 11 bases between them. Germline CDR1 reads MNHEY; CDR2 reads SMNVEV (reference sequence). The CDR3 length is 13 residues.

This clonotype was seen ten or more times. J is TRBJ2-1 and V is TRBV11-2; possible D gene TRBD2, 5 bases. Trimming took 5 bases from V and 7 from J, leaving 18 bases between them. This CDR3 comprises 15 residues. Germline-derived CDR1 and CDR2 are SGHAT and FQNNGV. The CDR3 DNA reads as TGTGCCAGCAGCCACACTAACAGCGGAAAAAATGAGCAGTTCTTC. Residues: CASSHTNSGKNEQFF.

This clonotype has a single count. This may come from a read error, since a much larger clone is one base off. The V call is TRBV7-6, the J call TRBJ2-7, with a weak D call TRBD2 (5 bases). Germline CDR1 SGHVS, CDR2 FNYEAQ. The CDR3 spans 13 residues. CDR3 in amino acids: CASSLQVAGERYF. The CDR3 DNA reads TGTGCCAGCAGCTTGCAGGTGGCCGGGGAGCGGTACTTC.

About this clonotype: A much larger clone differs from this one at a single base, so this may be a read error. The CDR3 DNA reads as TGTGCCAGCAGCTTATGGACTAGCGGGGGACCCTACAATGAGCAGTTCTTC. The encoded protein is CASSLWTSGGPYNEQFF. The rearrangement links TRBV7-6 to TRBJ2-1, with TRBD2 matching 13 bases. Unmatched junction bases numbered 3, after V lost 2 bases and J lost 2 bases. Germline V gene sequence: CDR1 SGHVS, CDR2 FNYEAQ. This CDR3 contains 17 residues. The full variable domain, its missing parts supplied by reference TRBV7-6 and TRBJ2-1, is GAGVSQSPRYKVTKRGQDVALRCDPISGHVSLYWYRQALGQGPEFLTYFNYEAQQDKSGLPNDRFSAERPEGSISTLTIQRTEQRDSAMYRCASSLWTSGGPYNEQFFGPGTRLTVL.

The count of this clonotype is one. The J gene is TRBJ1-6, the V gene TRBV2; 10 bases match TRBD1. After removal of 3 bases from V and 10 bases from J, the junction contained 12 bases not matched to a gene. Germline V CDR1 and CDR2: SNHLY, FYNNEI. This CDR3 is built from 17 residues. CDR3 in DNA: TGTGCCAGCAGTGAGGCGACCCCGGGACAGGGGTGGTCACCCCTCCACTTT. This translates into CASSEATPGQGWSPLHF.

The J gene is TRBJ2-3, the V gene TRBV5-1; either TRBD1 or TRBD2 may supply D (6 bases each). Trimming removed 4 bases at V and 5 bases at J, with 17 bases between. The V gene's germline CDR1 is SGHRS and CDR2 YFSETQ. This CDR3 is 15 amino acids long. As DNA, the CDR3 is TGCGCCAGCAGCCCGGAGGGTAGAGGGGGAGATACGCAGTATTTT. Translated: CASSPEGRGGDTQYF. The full variable domain, in which reference TRBV5-1 and TRBJ2-3 provide the parts outside the CDR3, is KAGVTQTPRYLIKTRGQQVTLSCSPISGHRSVSWYQQTPGQGLQFLFEYFSETQRNKGNFPGRFSGRQFSNSRSEMNVSTLELGDSALYLCASSPEGRGGDTQYFGPGTRLTVL.

In this sample, this clonotype turned up many times. The chain is built from TRBV20-1 and TRBJ2-1; D is possibly TRBD2 (6 bases). The CDR3 is made up of 15 amino acids. The V end was cut by 3 bases, the J end by 4 bases, with 16 bases between. Germline lookup yields CDR1 DFQATT and CDR2 SNEGSKA (reference sequence). In nucleotides, the CDR3 is TGCAGTGCTAGGTTGGAGGGGTCGGCGTACAATGAGCAGTTCTTC. Translation gives CSARLEGSAYNEQFF.

Ten or more counts support this clonotype. This rearrangement joins TRBV7-6 to TRBJ2-1; D remains ambiguous. The CDR3 contains 19 residues. The V and J ends lost 1 base and 0 bases respectively, with 19 bases between them. Per the germline V gene, CDR1 is SGHVS and CDR2 is FNYEAQ. The CDR3 here is CASSLEGRWLLSSYNEQFF. As DNA, the CDR3 is TGTGCCAGCAGCTTAGAAGGCCGGTGGCTCCTAAGCTCCTACAATGAGCAGTTCTTC.

This clonotype was counted ten times or more. The chain joins TRBV7-2 to TRBJ2-4; TRBD1 aligns across 8 bases. CDR1 SGHTA and CDR2 FQGNSA come from the germline V gene. The CDR3 has 16 residues. V shed 2 bases, J shed 0 bases, and the junction held 3 bases outside the gene matches. The CDR3 is CASSLRTGIAKNIQYF. The CDR3 region has the DNA TGTGCCAGCAGCTTAAGGACAGGGATAGCCAAAAACATTCAGTACTTC.

V usage is TRBV7-6 and J usage is TRBJ1-1; 7 bases fit TRBD1. Germline lookup yields CDR1 SGHVS and CDR2 FNYEAQ. The V gene end was trimmed by 4 bases and the J gene end by 0 bases; junction bases not matched to a gene: 17. The CDR3 extends over 19 amino acids. The chain's CDR3 is CASSSAFRDSNPMNTEAFF. Written as DNA, the CDR3 is TGTGCCAGCAGCTCCGCTTTCCGGGACAGCAACCCTATGAACACTGAAGCTTTCTTT.

Many counts were recorded for this clonotype. This chain joins TRBV10-3 and TRBJ2-1; 13 bases map to TRBD2. V lost 1 base to trimming and J lost 1 base; unmatched junction nucleotides: 7. From germline, CDR1 is ENHRY and CDR2 SYGVKD. This CDR3 is 19 amino acids long. This chain's CDR3 is CAISEYELAGGASYNEQFF. The CDR3 DNA reads as TGTGCCATCAGTGAGTACGAACTAGCGGGGGGGGCGTCCTACAATGAGCAGTTCTTC.

The DNA of the CDR3 is TGCGCCAGCAGCCAAGTCGGTATCGCTGAAGCTTTCTTT. Its translation: CASSQVGIAEAFF. V gene TRBV4-1 combines with J gene TRBJ1-1; D is unclear. V shed 1 base and J shed 6 bases, with 9 bases lying between them. The CDR3 is 13 amino acids. CDR1 MGHRA and CDR2 YSYEKL come from the germline V gene.